A single sample gave rise to the 13 T cell receptor beta chains below, sequenced in a study of T-cell reconstitution after alpha-beta-depleted transplantation in children. Unique molecular identifiers tagged the TCRbeta library. TCRdb ran MiXCR on the PCR reads and lists one entry per CDR3 protein. Of around 250,000 distinct CDR3 sequences in the sample, nearly 10% were seen once. Sequenced material: PBMCs from the stem cell graft donor, taken from the stem cell graft. These receptor sequences come from a human donor who donated a stem cell graft to a child with SCID.

CDR3 sequence (DNA): TGTGCCACCAGCCTAAATATACCGGGACGCACAGATACGCAGTATTTT. Its translation: CATSLNIPGRTDTQYF. V is TRBV15 and J is TRBJ2-3; the D gene could be TRBD1 or TRBD2 (5 bases each). Deletions cut 5 bases from V and 1 base from J, with 16 bases between. CDR1 is LNHNV and CDR2 is YYDKDF in the germline V gene (reference sequence). The CDR3 sequence is 16 residues long. The full variable domain, with the rest looked up from reference TRBV15 and TRBJ2-3, is DAMVIQNPRYQVTQFGKPVTLSCSQTLNHNVMYWYQQKSSQAPKLLFHYYDKDFNNEADTPDNFQSRRPNTSFCFLDIRSPGLGDTAMYLCATSLNIPGRTDTQYFGPGTRLTVL.

This chain uses TRBV5-4 with TRBJ1-1; a possible D gene is TRBD1 (5 bases). CDR1 is SGHNT and CDR2 is YYREEE in the germline V gene (reference sequence). This CDR3 is 15 amino acids long. Trimming stripped 4 bases from V and 2 bases from J, with 15 bases between. CDR3 bases: TGTGCCAGCAGCACGGGGGGGTACACCAACACTGAAGCTTTCTTT. Encoded protein: CASSTGGYTNTEAFF. The variable domain in full, with the rest retrieved from reference TRBV5-4 and TRBJ1-1, is ETGVTQSPTHLIKTRGQQVTLRCSSQSGHNTVSWYQQALGQGPQFIFQYYREEENGRGNFPPRFSGLQFPNYSSELNVNALELDDSALYLCASSTGGYTNTEAFFGQGTRLTVV.

The table lists this clonotype with many counts. The gene calls are TRBV9 and TRBJ2-1; D ambiguous. The CDR3 is made up of 11 amino acids. V was pared by 2 bases and J by 10 bases, with 7 bases between. Germline CDR1 SGDLS, CDR2 YYNGEE. The CDR3 DNA follows: TGTGCCAGCAGCGTTAAGGGAGAGCAGTTCTTC. This translates into CASSVKGEQFF.

This clonotype was picked up a small number of times. V usage is TRBV5-1 and J usage is TRBJ1-1; tentative D call: TRBD1 (5 bases). The CDR3 length is 14 residues. Germline V gives CDR1 SGHRS, CDR2 YFSETQ. The V end lost 3 bases, the J end lost 3 bases, and 12 bases lay between the germline ends. CDR3 nucleotide sequence: TGCGCCAGCAGCTCCACGAGGGGCCACACTGAAGCTTTCTTT. As protein: CASSSTRGHTEAFF.

The V gene is TRBV5-1, the J gene TRBJ2-7; 8 bases map to TRBD2. The CDR3 has 17 residues. V lost 0 bases to trimming and J lost 4 bases; unmatched junction nucleotides: 12. The germline V gene has CDR1 SGHRS and CDR2 YFSETQ. CDR3 DNA sequence: TGCGCCAGCAGCTTGGTCGGTTCACTAGCGGAGAATTACGAGCAGTACTTC. Protein: CASSLVGSLAENYEQYF.

The table lists this clonotype with many counts. The rearrangement joins TRBV12-3 or TRBV12-4 to TRBJ1-2, with D unclear. The germline V and J ends were trimmed by 0 bases and 8 bases, with 10 bases remaining between them. CDR3 length equals 13 residues. The CDR3 sequence: CASSLAPERGYTF. The CDR3 DNA follows: TGTGCCAGCAGTTTAGCCCCAGAAAGGGGCTACACCTTC.

This clonotype came up many times. The genes are TRBV12-3 or TRBV12-4 and TRBJ2-2; no clear D gene. The CDR3 has 15 amino acids. With 6 bases removed from V and 1 base from J, the gap between germline ends came to 12 bases. CDR3: CASRPIGLNTGELFF. The CDR3 region has the DNA TGTGCCAGCAGACCAATAGGGCTGAACACCGGGGAGCTGTTTTTT.

This clonotype has only a few counts. CDR3 region: CASRTSRNSNQPQHF. The CDR3 nucleotides are TGTGCCAGCAGAACAAGCAGAAATAGCAATCAGCCCCAGCATTTT. The rearrangement joins TRBV2 to TRBJ1-5; D uncertain. The germline CDR1 and CDR2 sequences are SNHLY and FYNNEI. This CDR3 is 15 amino acids long. Trimming took off 6 bases at V and 0 bases at J, with 12 bases between the two ends. Looking up the rest from reference TRBV2 and TRBJ1-5 gives the full variable domain: EPEVTQTPSHQVTQMGQEVILRCVPISNHLYFYWYRQILGQKVEFLVSFYNNEISEKSEIFDDQFSVERPDGSNFTLKIRSTKLEDSAMYFCASRTSRNSNQPQHFGDGTRLSIL.

V usage is TRBV10-3 and J usage is TRBJ2-5, with 10 bases matching TRBD2. The J segment lost 2 bases and the V segment lost 4 bases, leaving 4 bases of the junction unmatched. Germline-derived CDR1 and CDR2 are ENHRY and SYGVKD. The CDR3 consists of 15 residues. In nucleotides, the CDR3 is TGTGCCATCAGTGGGACTAGCGGAGAACAAGAGACCCAGTACTTC. This sequence encodes CAISGTSGEQETQYF.

As to this clonotype: Possible read error: a much larger clone is one base away. The chain uses TRBV25-1 and TRBJ2-7; no clear D. CDR3 length: 14 amino acids. Germline assignment: CDR1 MGHDK and CDR2 SYGVNS. Deletions cut 5 bases from V and 3 bases from J, with 14 bases between. CDR3 sequence: CASSYAWDHYEQYF. CDR3 bases: TGTGCCAGCAGTTATGCGTGGGATCACTACGAGCAGTACTTC.

This clonotype was counted only a few times. The chain uses TRBV5-1 and TRBJ2-2; no reliable D call. CDR1 SGHRS and CDR2 YFSETQ come from the germline V gene. The CDR3 runs to 11 residues. V shed 6 bases and J shed 6 bases, with 6 bases lying between them. The CDR3 is CASIEAGELFF. DNA of the CDR3: TGCGCCAGCATCGAGGCCGGGGAGCTGTTTTTT.

The CDR3 region is CAISGHVGTEAFF. As DNA, the CDR3 is TGTGCCATCAGCGGGCACGTTGGAACTGAAGCTTTCTTT. This rearrangement joins TRBV10-3 to TRBJ1-1; D is unresolved. Trimming removed 6 bases at V and 5 bases at J, with 13 bases between. Germline CDR1 and CDR2: ENHRY and SYGVKD. The CDR3 has 13 amino acids.

The chain joins TRBV29-1 to TRBJ2-2; D not certain. The germline gives CDR1 SQVTM, CDR2 ANQGSEA. Trimming pared 7 bases from V and 4 bases from J, leaving 7 bases between. The CDR3 runs to 11 residues. The CDR3: CSAGFTGELFF. CDR3 DNA: TGCAGCGCCGGATTCACCGGGGAGCTGTTTTTT.